The rows below give T cell receptor beta chains drawn from one sample of a study of PD-1 blockade in classical Hodgkin lymphoma. This table comes from immunoSEQ multiplex PCR, and its TCRdb copy is limited to in-frame clones, with some not included. The data hold 25,000 to 30,000 clones, with around 88% observed a single time. Specimen: CD8+ T cells from blood, collected at baseline. The receptors were sampled from a human donor with classical Hodgkin lymphoma. CDR3s include the opening cysteine and the closing phenylalanine or tryptophan. Each record gives: clone size, V gene, J gene, D gene, CDR3 DNA, CDR3 protein. A D gene is named only where the DNA matches it firmly. Only some rows state a clone size, as once, few, many or a class for expanded clones.

.	TRBV27	TRBJ1-1	.	TGTGCCAGCAGTTTATCGAACGGGAGGACGAACACTGAAGCTTTCTTT	CASSLSNGRTNTEAFF
.	TRBV6-5	TRBJ1-2	.	TGTGCCAGCAGTTACTACACAGGGATCGAAGGCTACACCTTC	CASSYYTGIEGYTF
few	TRBV4-2	TRBJ2-1	.	TGTGCCAGCAGCCAAGCGGGACGTACGCCTTACAATGAGCAGTTCTTC	CASSQAGRTPYNEQFF
.	TRBV6-4	TRBJ2-3	.	TGTGCCAGCAGCGGGGAAGGGACAGATACGCAGTATTTT	CASSGEGTDTQYF
.	TRBV28	TRBJ2-7	.	TGTGCCAGCAGTTCCTCCTACCCCATAGGGCCGGGGTACGAGCAGTACTTC	CASSSSYPIGPGYEQYF
.	TRBV28	TRBJ2-2	TRBD1	TGTGCCAGCAGTTTATCCCCCCGACAGGGTAGGGGCACCGGGGAGCTGTTTTTT	CASSLSPRQGRGTGELFF
.	TRBV27	TRBJ2-3	.	TGTGCCACGAGGGTTCTGTTTGCAGATACGCAGTATTTT	CATRVLFADTQYF
.	TRBV9	TRBJ2-7	TRBD1	TGTGCCAGCAGCGTAGCCGGACAGGGGGCCTACGAGCAGTACTTC	CASSVAGQGAYEQYF
.	TRBV4-1	TRBJ2-5	TRBD2	TGCGCCAGCAGCCCTCGTAGCGGGAGTCCTATAAAGACCCAGTACTTC	CASSPRSGSPIKTQYF
.	TRBV19	TRBJ1-2	.	TGTGCCAGTAGTATAGATCTATTAGGGACCTATGGCTACACCTTC	CASSIDLLGTYGYTF
.	TRBV5-4	TRBJ1-2	TRBD1	TGTGCCAGCAGTCTTCCCGGGACAGGGAAAGACTATGGCTACACCTTC	CASSLPGTGKDYGYTF
few	TRBV29-1	TRBJ2-1	TRBD2	TGCAGCGTTGAAGGCGGGAGAGAGCCAGCCTACAATGAGCAGTTCTTC	CSVEGGREPAYNEQFF
.	TRBV5-1	TRBJ2-7	.	TGCGCCAGCAGCTTGGTGGGGTATACCTACGAGCAGTACTTC	CASSLVGYTYEQYF
once	TRBV9	TRBJ2-1	TRBD2	TGTGCCAGCAGCGTCGGCGGGAGTCCAGACAATGAGCAGTTCTTC	CASSVGGSPDNEQFF
.	TRBV27	TRBJ2-5	.	TGTGCCAGCAGTTTCGGGGCCATGGAGACCCAGTACTTC	CASSFGAMETQYF
.	TRBV6-1	TRBJ1-1	.	TGTGCCAGCAAGGTTTGGAGGGACACTGAAGCTTTCTTT	CASKVWRDTEAFF
.	TRBV9	TRBJ2-7	.	TGTGCCAGCAGCCCAAGCCCATTCCTTCACCCCCCGGACGAGCAGTACTTC	CASSPSPFLHPPDEQYF
.	TRBV4-2	TRBJ2-1	TRBD2	TGTGCCAGCAGCCAAGACCCGGGACTAGTCGTCGTCTACAATGAGCAGTTCTTC	CASSQDPGLVVVYNEQFF
.	TRBV25-1	TRBJ1-4	.	TGTGCCAGCAGTGAATTTCGGACTCACCGGGGTGAAAAACTGTTTTTT	CASSEFRTHRGEKLFF
.	TRBV2	TRBJ2-7	TRBD1	TGTGCCAGCAGTGTTGGGACAGGGGTTCTCGAGCAGTACTTC	CASSVGTGVLEQYF
.	TRBV9	TRBJ1-1	.	TGTGCCAGCAGCGTAGTGGTAAGGAACACTGAAGCTTTCTTT	CASSVVVRNTEAFF
.	TRBV19	TRBJ1-1	.	TGTGCCAGTAGTTCCCGGACCGGAATGAACACTGAAGCTTTCTTT	CASSSRTGMNTEAFF
.	TRBV27	TRBJ2-7	.	TGTGCCAGCAGTTTAAATTCCTACGAGCAGTACTTC	CASSLNSYEQYF
.	TRBV28	TRBJ1-1	.	TGTGCCAGCAGTTTAAGGACGGTGAACACTGAAGCTTTCTTT	CASSLRTVNTEAFF
.	TRBV4-1	TRBJ1-1	.	TGCGCCAGCAGCCTCCCCTCGGGCACTGAAGCTTTCTTT	CASSLPSGTEAFF
.	TRBV11-2	TRBJ1-2	.	TGTGCCAGCAGCTTGCAGGGAGGCCATGGCTACACCTTC	CASSLQGGHGYTF
once	TRBV2	TRBJ2-1	.	TGTGCCATCCCCGGGATCCCAGCCTACAATGAGCAGTTCTTC	CAIPGIPAYNEQFF